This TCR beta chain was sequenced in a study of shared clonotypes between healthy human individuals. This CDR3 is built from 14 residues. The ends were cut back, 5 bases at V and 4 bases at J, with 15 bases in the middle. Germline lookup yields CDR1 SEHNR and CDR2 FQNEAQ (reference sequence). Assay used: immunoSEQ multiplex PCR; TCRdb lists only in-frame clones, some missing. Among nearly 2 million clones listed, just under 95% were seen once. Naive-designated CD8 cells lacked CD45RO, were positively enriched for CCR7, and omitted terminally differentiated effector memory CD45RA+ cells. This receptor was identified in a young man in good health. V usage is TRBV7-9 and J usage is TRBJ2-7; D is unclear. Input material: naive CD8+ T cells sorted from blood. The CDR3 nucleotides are TGTGCCAGCAGCCCGCACCCGGTTTTTTACGAGCAGTACTTC. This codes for CASSPHPVFYEQYF.